This entry is about one T cell receptor (beta chain). The CDR3 runs to 13 residues. Germline values: CDR1 SGHAT, CDR2 FQNNGV. Trimming removed 1 base at V and 8 bases at J, with 10 bases between. As originally analysed: Cell counts per sample came from amplifying reference gene primers. Profiling relied on immunoSEQ multiplex PCR, and the TCRdb table lists in-frame clones only, not all of them. The D gene and trimming were derived from the DNA, and the V and J assignments and clone size from that table. The table shows about 36,000 clones, with 70% to 80% occurring only once. This specimen comes from a study of blood T cell repertoires in COVID-19. Across the study: COVID-19 samples, acute and convalescent, were from the United States, Italy and Spain. T cells, B-cell-depleted T cells, or PBMCs provided the cDNA or gDNA that served as material.

The V call is TRBV11-2, the J call TRBJ2-3, with D maybe TRBD1 (6 bases). The clonotype was recovered from a man aged 55 to 70 with active COVID-19. The sequenced material came from peripheral blood. CDR3 sequence reads: CASSLGGRPTQYF. The CDR3 DNA is TGTGCCAGCAGCTTAGGGGGGCGGCCTACGCAGTATTTT.